This paragraph reports one T cell receptor (beta chain). Its antigen is unknown. Only in-frame clones appear in the TCRdb table, and some are missing; sequencing was by immunoSEQ multiplex PCR. The data hold some 7,700 clones, with roughly 92% observed a single time. Blood CD4+ CD25-high CD127-low regulatory T cells supplied the genomic DNA template. Germline V lookup: CDR1 SGHRS, CDR2 YFSETQ. V lost 0 bases and J lost 0, with 9 bases in between. The CDR3 runs 15 residues. This sample stems from a study of regulatory and conventional T cells in RAG deficiency. Regarding the study as a whole: Patient subsets had shorter CDR3s; Omenn Treg-Tconv overlap exceeded 85%. RAG-deficient patients showed markedly lower Shannon entropy and higher Simpson indices than control T-cell subsets.

This same sample was also part of a study on regulatory T cells. This second report adds: Primers: 52 TRBV forward and 13 TRBJ reverse. Skewed V and J usage and few unique V-J pairs marked patient repertoires, most in Tregs.

The sample was CD127- CD25+ CD4+ Tregs sorted from blood. The V gene is TRBV5-1, the J gene TRBJ2-5, with a possible D match to TRBD1 (6 bases). The TCR sequence derives from a human donor in good health. The CDR3 loop reads CASSLGGHHQETQYF. The CDR3 DNA reads TGCGCCAGCAGCTTGGGGGGACACCACCAAGAGACCCAGTACTTC.